This is a list of T cell receptor beta chains from one sample in a study of T cell responses to AZD1222 COVID-19 vaccine. Assay: immunoSEQ multiplex PCR; the TCRdb copy retains only in-frame clones and omits some. The sample yields 90,000 to 110,000 clones, over 75% seen once. The sequencing here drew on peripheral blood, taken on day 0 of AZD1222 vaccination. These receptors all stem from an adult in good health. The CDR3 runs from the conserved cysteine through the conserved F or W. The D gene is left open where the match is weak. Expanded clones get a size class; other rows say once, few or many, or leave the size out.

clone size,J gene,V gene,D gene,CDR3 DNA,CDR3 protein
-,TRBJ2-7,TRBV3-1/TRBV3-2,TRBD2,TGTGCCAGCAGCCGGGAGGGATTCTCCTACGAGCAGTACTTC,CASSREGFSYEQYF
many,TRBJ2-5,TRBV2,TRBD2,TGTGCCAGCATTCCAGCGGGAGAGGAGACCCAGTACTTC,CASIPAGEETQYF
-,TRBJ1-2,TRBV20-1,-,TGCAGTGCGGGTCCTAACTATGGCTACACCTTC,CSAGPNYGYTF
-,TRBJ1-3,TRBV18,-,TGTGCCAGCTCACCAACGACGGCGAACTCTGGAAACACCATATATTTT,CASSPTTANSGNTIYF
few,TRBJ2-7,TRBV5-1,-,TGCGCCAGCAGCTTGAGTCAGGGCTACGAGCAGTACTTC,CASSLSQGYEQYF
-,TRBJ2-6,TRBV19,-,TGTGCCAGTAGTATCGGCTCCCTCCCGGCCAACGTCCTGACTTTC,CASSIGSLPANVLTF
-,TRBJ2-7,TRBV9,-,TGTGCCAGCAGCGTAGGGGGCCACTACGAGCAGTACTTC,CASSVGGHYEQYF
few,TRBJ2-5,TRBV3-1/TRBV3-2,TRBD1,TGTGCCAGCAGCTGGGGCAGGGGGCGAGAGACCCAGTACTTC,CASSWGRGRETQYF
-,TRBJ1-4,TRBV19,-,TGTGCCAGTAGTCCCGGAGTGAACCCGGCTGAAAAACTGTTTTTT,CASSPGVNPAEKLFF
once,TRBJ1-1,TRBV14,-,TGTGCCAGCAGCCCGGTGGCAGGCACTGAAGCTTTCTTT,CASSPVAGTEAFF
-,TRBJ1-3,TRBV7-9,-,TGTGCCAGCAGCTTAAGGGAGTTCTCTGGAAACACCATATATTTT,CASSLREFSGNTIYF
once,TRBJ2-1,TRBV2,TRBD2,TGTGCCAGCAGTGAAGCCCTAGCGGGAGCCCCTTCCTCCTACAATGAGCAGTTCTTC,CASSEALAGAPSSYNEQFF
-,TRBJ1-1,TRBV11-2,TRBD1,TGTGCCAGCAGCGCAGGGGGGGGAGCTTTCTTT,CASSAGGGAFF
once,TRBJ2-6,TRBV27,-,TGTGCCAGCAGCCGTGGGAACTCTGGGGCCAACGTCCTGACTTTC,CASSRGNSGANVLTF
-,TRBJ1-1,TRBV10-2,TRBD1,TGCGCCAGCAATGGAGGGGGCGGTCAATGGAGCGCTGAAGCTTTCTTT,CASNGGGGQWSAEAFF
-,TRBJ2-5,TRBV18,-,TGTGCCAGCTCTCCACAAGAGACCCAGTACTTC,CASSPQETQYF
-,TRBJ1-2,TRBV7-9,-,TGTGCCAGCAGCTCCGACGGGGGTCATGGCTACACCTTC,CASSSDGGHGYTF
-,TRBJ2-1,TRBV7-8,-,TGTGCCAGCAGCCCCCCGGGATTATACAATGAGCAGTTCTTC,CASSPPGLYNEQFF
-,TRBJ1-1,TRBV28,-,TGTGCCAGCAGAAGGGAGCCGAACACTGAAGCTTTCTTT,CASRREPNTEAFF
-,TRBJ2-5,TRBV5-7,-,TGTGCCAGCAGACCAACACAGGGTTGGGAGACCCAGTACTTC,CASRPTQGWETQYF